Presented here are 15 T cell receptor beta chains from one specimen sequenced in a study of blood T cell repertoires in COVID-19. The method was immunoSEQ multiplex PCR; TCRdb's version includes in-frame clones alone and lacks a portion of them. The sample yields around 120,000 clones, about 78% seen once. The sequenced sample was peripheral blood. All receptors come from a man aged 65 to 79 with acute or convalescent COVID-19.

This clone was recorded only once. V is TRBV11-2 and J is TRBJ1-6, with D unresolved. Germline V lookup: CDR1 SGHAT, CDR2 FQNNGV. CDR3 length: 17 residues. Trimming took off 0 bases at V and 0 bases at J, with 9 bases between the two ends. CDR3 residues: CASSLELTSSYNSPLHF. The CDR3 DNA reads as TGTGCCAGCAGCTTAGAACTTACGAGCTCCTATAATTCACCCCTCCACTTT.

This chain joins TRBV30 and TRBJ2-3; no clear D. V was clipped by 0 bases and J by 2 bases, with 15 bases between them. The CDR3 length is 16 residues. Germline CDR1 and CDR2: GTSNPN and SVGIG (reference sequence). DNA of the CDR3: TGTGCCTGGAGTGTAAAGCCCCCGAGCTTCACAGATACGCAGTATTTT. Amino acid sequence: CAWSVKPPSFTDTQYF.

The chain uses TRBV5-1 and TRBJ1-2; D call uncertain. The CDR3 has 14 residues. V dropped 0 bases and J dropped 8 bases, with 14 bases sitting between them. Germline V gene data show CDR1 as SGHRS and CDR2 as YFSETQ. DNA of the CDR3: TGCGCCAGCAGCTTGGTGTCCGGGGTTCGAGGCTACACCTTC. Translation gives CASSLVSGVRGYTF.

The V call is TRBV4-1, the J call TRBJ2-5; 11 bases map to TRBD2. J gave up 5 bases and V 1 base, and 9 bases lay outside the gene matches. The germline V gene encodes CDR1 MGHRA and CDR2 YSYEKL. The CDR3 runs 17 residues. In nucleotides, the CDR3 is TGCGCCAGCAGCCAAGGTGTTAGCGGGGGGGCGTTGGAGACCCAGTACTTC. This encodes CASSQGVSGGALETQYF.

Notes on this clone: Other nucleotide sequences from this sample produce the same CDR3. The chain has TRBV5-1 and TRBJ1-2, with 7 nucleotides matching TRBD1. V trimming: 4 bases; J trimming: 2 bases; junction bases outside the gene matches: 2. Germline CDR1 SGHRS, CDR2 YFSETQ. The CDR3 runs 13 residues. CDR3 residues: CASSRDRNYGYTF. The CDR3 nucleotides are TGCGCCAGCAGCCGGGACAGAAACTATGGCTACACCTTC.

The chain links TRBV3-1 (or the pseudogene TRBV3-2) to TRBJ1-2, with D unresolved. CDR3 length equals 14 residues. Trimming cost V 7 bases and J 3 bases, with 15 bases left between them. Germline assignment: CDR1 LGHDT and CDR2 YNNKEL (reference sequence). Here the CDR3 DNA reads TGTGCCAGCAAACGGGGTCCCGTTGACTATGGCTACACCTTC. Encoded protein: CASKRGPVDYGYTF.

The chain joins TRBV3-1 (or the pseudogene TRBV3-2) to TRBJ2-5; possibly TRBD1 for D (6 bases). Germline loops: CDR1 LGHDT, CDR2 YNNKEL (reference sequence). The CDR3 runs to 16 residues. The ends were cut back, 1 base at V and 5 bases at J, with 17 bases in the middle. The CDR3: CASSQGISGAAETQYF. Written as DNA, the CDR3 is TGTGCCAGCAGCCAAGGAATCTCAGGGGCGGCGGAGACCCAGTACTTC.

This chain links TRBV5-3 with TRBJ2-7; 7 bases fit TRBD1. TRBV5-3 is labeled an ORF, and its function is uncertain. The CDR3 sequence is 15 residues long. Trimming took 4 bases from V and 2 from J; bases not matched to a gene: 9. CDR3 protein: CARSPRAGGTYEQYF. The CDR3, as DNA: TGTGCCAGAAGCCCTAGGGCAGGGGGAACCTACGAGCAGTACTTC.

The chain recombines TRBV24-1 with TRBJ2-2, with 9 bases identical to TRBD1. In germline, CDR1 is KGHDR, CDR2 SFDVKD. Germline trimming cut 4 bases from V and 2 bases from J; bases unmatched to any gene: 4. The CDR3 spans 16 residues. CDR3 region: CATSESGQGNTGELFF. The CDR3 region has the DNA TGTGCCACCAGTGAATCGGGACAGGGTAACACCGGGGAGCTGTTTTTT.

The V and J genes are TRBV6-7 and TRBJ2-7; 7 bases fit TRBD1. TRBV6-7 is given ORF status, its function remaining uncertain. The CDR3 runs 17 residues. The V and J ends lost 4 bases and 2 bases, in that order; junction bases with no gene match: 14. CDR3 nucleotide sequence: TGTGCCAGCAGTTTCCGCCCCGACAGGGCGAGCGCCTACGAGCAGTACTTC. This translates into CASSFRPDRASAYEQYF.

The V and J genes are TRBV5-1 and TRBJ2-3, with 8 bases fitting TRBD2. CDR3 length: 16 amino acids. CDR1 SGHRS and CDR2 YFSETQ come from the germline V gene. V lost 0 bases to trimming and J lost 0 bases; unmatched junction nucleotides: 3. The DNA for the CDR3 is TGCGCCAGCAGCTTGGGGTCGGGGGGGAGCACAGATACGCAGTATTTT. Its translation: CASSLGSGGSTDTQYF.

This clone showed up just a few times. This rearrangement joins TRBV19 to TRBJ1-6; D remains unclear. The CDR3 length is 19 residues. Trimming stripped 2 bases from V and 0 bases from J, with 17 bases between. Germline V gene data show CDR1 as LNHDA and CDR2 as SQIVND (reference sequence). The CDR3 sequence: CASSIHSSPGSSYNSPLHF. The DNA for the CDR3 is TGTGCCAGTAGTATACATTCGAGCCCTGGGAGCTCCTATAATTCACCCCTCCACTTT.

This clone was found once. The chain couples TRBV5-1 to TRBJ2-7, with TRBD1 matching over 7 bases. CDR1 is SGHRS, CDR2 YFSETQ, per germline. The V segment lost 3 bases and the J segment 1 base; nucleotides outside the gene matches: 7. The CDR3 has 15 residues. The CDR3 DNA follows: TGCGCCAGCAGCTCGGTCGGGACAGCTTCCTACGAGCAGTACTTC. Amino acid sequence: CASSSVGTASYEQYF.

The chain is built from TRBV19 and TRBJ1-6; perhaps TRBD1 as D (5 bases). The CDR3 loop spans 17 amino acids. Germline CDR1 and CDR2: LNHDA and SQIVND (reference sequence). V was shortened by 7 bases and J by 5 bases, with 21 bases between the two germline ends. The CDR3 coding sequence is TGTGCCAGTACTAGGACCGGGGGGAACCGCAATAATTCACCCCTCCACTTT. The encoded protein is CASTRTGGNRNNSPLHF. The full variable domain, rest sourced from reference TRBV19 and TRBJ1-6, is DGGITQSPKYLFRKEGQNVTLSCEQNLNHDAMYWYRQDPGQGLRLIYYSQIVNDFQKGDIAEGYSVSREKKESFPLTVTSAQKNPTAFYLCASTRTGGNRNNSPLHFGNGTRLTVT.

The J gene is TRBJ1-1, the V gene TRBV10-3; D perhaps matches TRBD1 (5 bases). CDR1 ENHRY and CDR2 SYGVKD come from the germline V gene. The CDR3 covers 14 residues. V was pared by 4 bases and J by 6 bases, with 15 bases between. The CDR3 nucleotides read TGTGCCATCAGTGGTTTAGGGGATGGGGCTGAAGCTTTCTTT. This codes for CAISGLGDGAEAFF.